These 31 T cell receptor beta chains were sequenced from one sample in a study of human T cells and chemical hapten exposure. Time point here: pre-sensitization, week 0. Specified treatment: therapeutic diphenylcyclopropenone sensitization with weekly scalp DPC. TCRdb reprocessed the RACE reads via MiXCR and lists one record per CDR3 protein. The sample has some 300,000 distinct CDR3 sequences; 4.5% to 7% are singletons. The source material was whole blood, sampled in connection with sensitization to the hapten diphenylcyclopropenone (DPC). Receptor source: a woman younger than 30 with alopecia areata. Some clones in this sample may be carry-over from other donors' samples.

The J gene is TRBJ1-2, the V gene TRBV5-1, with a tentative D call TRBD1 (6 bases). The ends were cut back, 0 bases at V and 8 bases at J, with 8 bases in the middle. The V gene's germline CDR1 is SGHRS and CDR2 YFSETQ. The CDR3 runs 12 residues. The chain's CDR3 is CASSLEGEGYTF. The CDR3 nucleotides read TGCGCCAGCAGCTTGGAGGGGGAAGGCTACACCTTC.

The chain is built from TRBV4-3 and TRBJ1-3; D remains ambiguous. CDR1 is LGHNA and CDR2 is YSLEER in the germline V gene. Trimming removed 3 bases at V and 1 base at J, with 10 bases between. The length of the CDR3 is 15 residues. The CDR3 spells CASSQGSPSGNTIYF. The CDR3 DNA follows: TGCGCCAGCAGCCAGGGATCGCCATCTGGAAACACCATATATTTT.

This clonotype was seen many times. The chain recombines TRBV28 with TRBJ1-5; D is unclear. The V gene's germline CDR1 is MDHEN and CDR2 SYDVKM. V gave up 6 bases and J gave up 5 bases, with 11 bases separating them. CDR3 length equals 13 residues. The CDR3 reads CASRLVLDQPQHF. The CDR3 DNA follows: TGTGCCAGCAGGCTAGTCTTAGATCAGCCCCAGCATTTT.

The table lists this clonotype with many counts. The rearrangement links TRBV29-1 to TRBJ2-1; D is ambiguous. CDR1 SQVTM and CDR2 ANQGSEA come from the germline V gene. This CDR3 has 12 amino acids. V was cut by 7 bases and J by 0 bases, with 7 bases left in between. Here the CDR3 reads CSATDSYNEQFF. For the CDR3, the DNA is TGCAGCGCTACGGACTCCTACAATGAGCAGTTCTTC.

V gene TRBV5-1 combines with J gene TRBJ2-3, with D possibly TRBD2 on 5 matching bases. The CDR3 has 13 residues. V lost 4 bases to trimming and J lost 4 bases, with 10 bases between them. CDR1 SGHRS and CDR2 YFSETQ come from the germline V gene. The CDR3 region is CASSRAVADTQYF. In nucleotides, the CDR3 is TGCGCCAGCAGCCGAGCGGTGGCAGATACGCAGTATTTT.

The rearrangement joins TRBV20-1 to TRBJ2-3, with D unresolved. The CDR3 runs 15 residues. V lost 2 bases to trimming and J lost 0 bases, with 12 bases between them. Germline-derived CDR1 and CDR2 are DFQATT and SNEGSKA (reference sequence). The CDR3 DNA reads as TGCAGTGCTAGACATGCGGCACTCAGCACAGATACGCAGTATTTT. Translated: CSARHAALSTDTQYF.

Ten or more counts support this clonotype. This chain connects TRBV20-1 to TRBJ1-3; D is possibly TRBD1 (5 bases). CDR1 is DFQATT and CDR2 is SNEGSKA in the germline V gene (reference sequence). Deletions cut 3 bases from V and 2 bases from J, with 14 bases between. This CDR3 contains 15 residues. CDR3 amino acids: CSASLSGSAGNTIYF. DNA of the CDR3: TGCAGTGCTAGTCTTTCAGGGTCTGCTGGAAACACCATATATTTT.

Ten or more counts support this clonotype. The chain combines TRBV7-8 with TRBJ1-1; D is undetermined. The CDR3 has 12 residues. Germline CDR1 SGHVS, CDR2 FQNEAQ. Deletions cut 2 bases from V and 8 bases from J, with 9 bases between. CDR3 sequence reads: CASSLLKWEAFF. The CDR3 bases are TGTGCCAGCAGCTTATTAAAGTGGGAAGCTTTCTTT.

This clonotype was seen a few times. DNA for the CDR3: TGTGCCATCAGCACCACGGACTTCTATGGCTACACCTTC. Protein product: CAISTTDFYGYTF. The gene calls are TRBV10-3 and TRBJ1-2; D not certain. The germline CDR1 and CDR2 sequences are ENHRY and SYGVKD. This CDR3 is 13 amino acids long. V was pared by 6 bases and J by 4 bases, with 12 bases between.

This clonotype occurred many times. CDR3 region: CSAEGKPNSPLHF. The CDR3 region has the DNA TGCAGTGCTGAGGGGAAGCCTAATTCACCCCTCCACTTT. The rearrangement links TRBV20-1 to TRBJ1-6, with D perhaps matching TRBD1 (5 bases). Germline V gene lookup returns CDR1 DFQATT and CDR2 SNEGSKA (reference sequence). Trimming shortened V by 5 bases and J by 6 bases, and 11 bases separated the two germline ends. This CDR3 comprises 13 residues.

There are many counts of this clonotype. This chain connects TRBV6-6 to TRBJ2-2, with 7 bases identical to TRBD1. This CDR3 region has 15 residues. J was trimmed by 0 bases and V by 6 bases; bases with no gene match: 4. Germline values: CDR1 MNHNY, CDR2 SVGAGI (reference sequence). Here the CDR3 reads CASRAGTANTGELFF. The CDR3 coding sequence is TGTGCCAGCAGAGCCGGGACAGCGAACACCGGGGAGCTGTTTTTT.

The sample holds a few counts of this clonotype. The CDR3 DNA follows: TGTGCCAGCAGCTTTCTTACAGGGGCGAATGAATATAGCAATCAGCCCCAGCATTTT. Its protein product is CASSFLTGANEYSNQPQHF. The rearrangement joins TRBV7-8 to TRBJ1-5; 7 bases agree with TRBD1. This CDR3 contains 19 residues. V dropped 3 bases and J dropped 0; count of bases not matched to a gene: 14. Germline V gene sequence: CDR1 SGHVS, CDR2 FQNEAQ.

V usage is TRBV4-1 and J usage is TRBJ1-4, with 9 bases lining up with TRBD1. The V gene end was trimmed by 2 bases and the J gene end by 7 bases; junction bases not matched to a gene: 11. The V gene's germline CDR1 is MGHRA and CDR2 YSYEKL. The CDR3 totals 17 residues. The CDR3 here is CASSQTPIQGAREKLFF. CDR3 bases: TGCGCCAGCAGCCAAACACCCATACAGGGGGCGCGTGAAAAACTGTTTTTT.

V gene TRBV27 combines with J gene TRBJ2-4, with D possibly matching TRBD1 (6 bases). CDR1 MNHEY and CDR2 SMNVEV come from the germline V gene (reference sequence). Trimming stripped 8 bases from V and 6 bases from J, with 20 bases between. The CDR3 consists of 15 residues. CDR3 residues: CASAGGRGAGNIQYF. The CDR3 DNA is TGTGCCAGCGCTGGGGGCAGGGGCGCGGGAAACATTCAGTACTTC.

The chain combines TRBV10-3 with TRBJ2-1; no clear D. Per germline, CDR1 ENHRY and CDR2 SYGVKD. Trimming removed 3 bases from V and 4 bases from J, with 10 bases in between. This CDR3 comprises 14 residues. The CDR3: CAISDPGRYNEQFF. CDR3 bases: TGTGCCATCAGTGATCCGGGCCGGTACAATGAGCAGTTCTTC.

This clonotype was seen more than once but under ten times. The chain links TRBV7-9 to TRBJ1-2, with 8 nucleotides matching TRBD1. J was trimmed by 5 bases and V by 7 bases; bases with no gene match: 15. The CDR3 loop spans 16 amino acids. Germline V gives CDR1 SEHNR, CDR2 FQNEAQ (reference sequence). CDR3: CASIGGQVGSSYGYTF. The DNA for the CDR3 is TGTGCCAGCATCGGGGGACAGGTGGGCAGTTCGTATGGCTACACCTTC.

The V and J genes are TRBV3-1 and TRBJ1-2, with TRBD1 matching over 7 bases. Per germline, CDR1 LGHDT and CDR2 YNNKEL (reference sequence). The CDR3 consists of 15 residues. Trimming removed 1 base from V and 6 bases from J; junction bases left unmatched: 8. DNA of the CDR3: TGTGCCAGCAGCCAAGGACAGGGAAGGATAGATGGCTACACCTTC. The encoded protein is CASSQGQGRIDGYTF.

This clonotype has ten or more counts. The J gene is TRBJ2-5, the V gene TRBV28; maybe TRBD1 (6 bases). V gave up 5 bases and J gave up 2 bases, with 15 bases separating them. There are 15 residues in the CDR3. The germline V gene has CDR1 MDHEN and CDR2 SYDVKM. The CDR3 loop reads CASSPTGPPQETQYF. The CDR3 bases are TGTGCCAGCAGTCCGACAGGCCCTCCGCAAGAGACCCAGTACTTC.

This chain connects TRBV7-8 to TRBJ1-4; TRBD1 matches at 9 bases. Losses at the gene ends were 5 bases for V and 8 bases for J; bases not matched to a gene: 9. Germline-derived CDR1 and CDR2 are SGHVS and FQNEAQ. The CDR3 consists of 15 residues. CDR3 in DNA: TGTGCCAGCAGCGGGCAACAGGGGGCCCGGGAAAAACTGTTTTTT. Translation gives CASSGQQGAREKLFF. Using reference TRBV7-8 and TRBJ1-4 for the parts outside the CDR3, the full variable domain is GAGVSQSPRYKVAKRGQDVALRCDPISGHVSLFWYQQALGQGPEFLTYFQNEAQLDKSGLPSDRFFAERPEGSVSTLKIQRTQQEDSAVYLCASSGQQGAREKLFFGSGTQLSVL.

In this sample, this clonotype turned up many times. The chain combines TRBV7-2 with TRBJ2-3; 9 positions match TRBD2. The germline gives CDR1 SGHTA, CDR2 FQGNSA. The CDR3 length is 15 residues. Trimming removed 4 bases from V and 2 bases from J; junction bases left unmatched: 4. CDR3 region: CASSSLAGPTDTQYF. The DNA of the CDR3 is TGTGCCAGCAGCTCCCTAGCGGGGCCCACAGATACGCAGTATTTT.

This clonotype came up a few times. This chain joins TRBV9 and TRBJ2-5, with 7 nucleotides matching TRBD2. CDR3 size: 18 residues. Germline CDR1 and CDR2: SGDLS and YYNGEE. The junction had 15 bases not matched to a gene; V was cut back by 4 bases and J by 0 bases. CDR3 nucleotides: TGTGCCAGCAGCACCCCTCGCGAAGCGGGGCGAGACCAAGAGACCCAGTACTTC. Translation: CASSTPREAGRDQETQYF.

This clonotype was detected a few times. This chain uses TRBV20-1 with TRBJ2-7; the match to TRBD1 covers 9 bases. Germline CDR1 and CDR2: DFQATT and SNEGSKA (reference sequence). This CDR3 region has 13 residues. The trim removed 2 bases at V and 6 bases at J, leaving 5 bases unmatched. The CDR3 DNA sequence: TGCAGTGCTAGATCGGGGACAGGGACCGAGCAGTACTTC. Translated: CSARSGTGTEQYF.

The J gene is TRBJ2-1, the V gene TRBV14, with D uncertain. V lost 7 bases, J lost 4 bases, and 11 bases lay in between. Per the germline V gene, CDR1 is SGHDN and CDR2 is FVKESK. The CDR3 has 13 amino acids. CDR3 amino acids: CASKHRHYNEQFF. The CDR3 DNA is TGTGCCAGCAAGCACAGACATTACAATGAGCAGTTCTTC.

This clonotype was recorded a few times. The genes are TRBV9 and TRBJ1-6, with a tentative D call TRBD1 (5 bases). CDR1 and CDR2 from the germline V gene are SGDLS and YYNGEE. With 0 bases removed from V and 6 bases from J, the gap between germline ends came to 10 bases. This CDR3 spans 15 amino acids. This CDR3 reads CASSVDGQLNSPLHF. In DNA form, the CDR3 reads TGTGCCAGCAGCGTAGATGGACAACTTAATTCACCCCTCCACTTT.

This clonotype was seen many times. J is TRBJ1-1 and V is TRBV6-4; D is uncertain. The CDR3 consists of 13 residues. CDR1 and CDR2 (germline): MRHNA, SNTAGT. Trimming removed 5 bases from V and 1 base from J, with 8 bases in between. The CDR3 region is CASSTSWNTEAFF. The CDR3 DNA sequence: TGTGCCAGCAGTACCTCTTGGAACACTGAAGCTTTCTTT.

The chain joins TRBV3-1 to TRBJ1-5; no reliable D call. Germline V CDR1 and CDR2: LGHDT, YNNKEL (reference sequence). Trimming removed 4 bases from V and 9 bases from J, with 16 bases in between. CDR3 size: 14 residues. CDR3 DNA: TGTGCCAGCAGCCCCGGAAGTGGAGGATCGCCCCAGCATTTT. Translated: CASSPGSGGSPQHF.

This clonotype has ten or more counts. The V gene is TRBV6-5, the J gene TRBJ1-5; TRBD1 matches at 9 bases. The length of the CDR3 is 14 residues. The junction had 9 bases not matched to a gene; V was cut back by 6 bases and J by 9 bases. Looked up from germline, CDR1 is MNHEY and CDR2 is SVGAGI. The CDR3 sequence is CASRSGQGRWPQHF. In nucleotides, the CDR3 is TGTGCCAGCAGATCCGGACAGGGGCGGTGGCCCCAGCATTTT.

The rearrangement uses TRBV7-6 and TRBJ1-1, with a tentative D call TRBD1 (6 bases). Germline lookup yields CDR1 SGHVS and CDR2 FNYEAQ. V lost 5 bases and J lost 6, with 22 bases in between. The CDR3 has 16 amino acids. CDR3 DNA sequence: TGTGCCAGCAGCCGAGGCGGGGGCTTTAATACAGCTGAAGCTTTCTTT. Translation gives CASSRGGGFNTAEAFF.

The chain carries TRBV20-1 and TRBJ1-2; 8 nucleotides agree with TRBD1. Germline loops: CDR1 DFQATT, CDR2 SNEGSKA (reference sequence). This CDR3 has 14 residues. Trimming removed 6 bases from V and 7 bases from J; junction bases left unmatched: 13. The CDR3, as DNA: TGCAGTGCGAAACCAAACAGGGGGTTCTCTGGCTACACCTTC. This translates into CSAKPNRGFSGYTF.

The rearrangement links TRBV12-3 or TRBV12-4 to TRBJ1-5, with unresolved D. V was shortened by 5 bases and J by 6 bases, with 8 bases between the two germline ends. CDR3 size: 12 residues. The CDR3 nucleotides read TGTGCCAGCAGTACATCCTTTCAGCCCCAGCATTTT. It yields the protein CASSTSFQPQHF.

The sample holds a few counts of this clonotype. CDR3 in amino acids: CASSQDHGQGIGYTF. CDR3 nucleotide sequence: TGCGCCAGCAGCCAAGATCACGGCCAGGGGATCGGCTACACCTTC. The rearrangement uses TRBV4-3 and TRBJ1-2; maybe TRBD1 (6 bases). V lost 0 bases, J lost 8 bases, and 16 bases lay in between. There are 15 residues in the CDR3. Germline loops: CDR1 LGHNA, CDR2 YSLEER.